Following are 15 T cell receptor beta chains from one sample sequenced in a study of identical twins. TCRdb fed the 5' RACE reads into MiXCR, producing one record per CDR3 protein. This table holds 200,000 to 300,000 distinct CDR3 sequences, roughly 10% found once. The source material was memory T cells sorted from blood. The source is a man in his fifties or sixties in good health.

This clonotype was seen many times. CDR3 bases: TGTGCCAGCAGTCCTCCCGGGACGCGGGGAGATACGCAGTATTTT. Translation: CASSPPGTRGDTQYF. V is TRBV27 and J is TRBJ2-3, with D perhaps TRBD2 (6 bases). CDR1 MNHEY and CDR2 SMNVEV come from the germline V gene (reference sequence). This CDR3 region has 15 residues. V shed 5 bases and J shed 5 bases, with 17 bases lying between them.

This clonotype came up a few times. V usage is TRBV18 and J usage is TRBJ2-3; possible D gene TRBD1, 5 bases. Trimming stripped 5 bases from V and 3 bases from J, with 9 bases between. Germline lookup yields CDR1 KGHSH and CDR2 LQKENI. The CDR3 length is 13 residues. The CDR3 sequence: CASSAYRTDTQYF. The CDR3 DNA reads as TGTGCCAGCTCAGCTTACAGGACAGATACGCAGTATTTT.

In this sample, this clonotype turned up a few times. The chain carries TRBV18 and TRBJ2-7; D could derive from TRBD1 or TRBD2 (5 bases each). Trimming took off 6 bases at V and 0 bases at J, with 15 bases between the two ends. CDR3 length: 15 residues. Germline lookup yields CDR1 KGHSH and CDR2 LQKENI. As DNA, the CDR3 is TGTGCCAGCTCTCCAAGAGAGGGGAGCTCCTACGAGCAGTACTTC. It encodes CASSPREGSSYEQYF.

This clonotype was counted ten times or more. The chain joins TRBV6-1 to TRBJ2-2; D tentatively reads TRBD1 or TRBD2 (5 bases each). Trimming pared 7 bases from V and 7 bases from J, leaving 13 bases between. Germline CDR1 and CDR2: MNHNS and SASEGT. The CDR3 is made up of 13 amino acids. The CDR3 loop is CASIKEGLGELFF. CDR3 sequence (DNA): TGTGCCAGCATCAAAGAGGGGCTCGGGGAGCTGTTTTTT.

This clonotype was seen a few times. The rearrangement links TRBV10-3 to TRBJ1-3; 11 nucleotides match TRBD1. The germline CDR1 and CDR2 sequences are ENHRY and SYGVKD. V lost 2 bases to trimming and J lost 2 bases; unmatched junction nucleotides: 5. The CDR3 totals 17 residues. The CDR3: CAISEPPGQGAGNTIYF. The CDR3 coding sequence is TGTGCCATCAGTGAGCCTCCGGGACAGGGGGCTGGAAACACCATATATTTT.

This clonotype was observed at least ten times. This sequence joins TRBV3-1 and TRBJ2-1; 7 bases agree with TRBD2. The CDR3 is 17 residues long. The ends lost 2 bases at V and 8 bases at J; junction bases unmatched: 15. Germline V CDR1 and CDR2: LGHDT, YNNKEL (reference sequence). CDR3 sequence reads: CASSQKTSSGGCDEQFF. The CDR3 nucleotides read TGTGCCAGCAGCCAAAAAACCTCTAGCGGCGGCTGCGATGAGCAGTTCTTC.

The chain carries TRBV20-1 and TRBJ2-1; no firm D call. The CDR3 has 13 amino acids. The germline CDR1 and CDR2 sequences are DFQATT and SNEGSKA (reference sequence). Between the trimmed V and J ends, which lost 2 bases and 1 base, there was a span of 6 bases. Here the CDR3 reads CSARSGSYNEQFF. In DNA form, the CDR3 reads TGCAGTGCTAGATCGGGTTCCTACAATGAGCAGTTCTTC.

This clonotype was recorded at least ten times. The chain carries TRBV4-3 and TRBJ2-1, with 7 bases identical to TRBD2. This CDR3 has 17 amino acids. Unmatched junction bases numbered 5, after V lost 0 bases and J lost 0 bases. In germline, CDR1 is LGHNA, CDR2 YSLEER. CDR3 in amino acids: CASSQDLGGSSYNEQFF. CDR3 nucleotide sequence: TGCGCCAGCAGCCAAGATCTGGGCGGGAGCTCCTACAATGAGCAGTTCTTC.

The V gene is TRBV28, the J gene TRBJ2-7; the D is unclear. V was trimmed by 3 bases and J by 2 bases, leaving 14 bases between them. In germline, CDR1 is MDHEN, CDR2 SYDVKM. CDR3 length: 15 amino acids. The CDR3 sequence is CASSFKTGSAYEQYF. The CDR3 DNA sequence: TGTGCCAGCAGTTTCAAAACTGGGTCAGCCTACGAGCAGTACTTC.

This clonotype has ten or more counts. This sequence joins TRBV19 and TRBJ2-1, with unresolved D. Trimming left V 5 bases short and J 6 bases short, with 5 bases between. From germline, CDR1 is LNHDA and CDR2 SQIVND (reference sequence). There are 11 residues in the CDR3. The DNA for the CDR3 is TGTGCCAGTAGTCTCTTCAATGAGCAGTTCTTC. Translation gives CASSLFNEQFF.

This clonotype showed up many times. The rearrangement joins TRBV27 to TRBJ2-5, with 8 nucleotides matching TRBD1. Unmatched junction bases numbered 4, after V lost 5 bases and J lost 5 bases. Germline CDR1 MNHEY, CDR2 SMNVEV (reference sequence). The CDR3 consists of 13 residues. The CDR3 bases are TGTGCCAGCAGTAAGACAGGGGTGGAGACCCAGTACTTC. Translated, it gives CASSKTGVETQYF.

Turning to this clonotype: A much larger clone sits a single nucleotide away, making a read error possible. The chain is built from TRBV21-1 and TRBJ2-5; no check of the table's D call, TRBD1, against the DNA was made. TRBV21-1 represents a pseudogene. The CDR3 has 14 residues. CDR3 region: CASSKADSKETQYF. DNA of the CDR3: TGTGCCAGCAGCAAGGCGGACAGTAAAGAGACCCAGTACTTC.

The chain employs TRBV4-3 and TRBJ2-7; TRBD1 matches 9 bases. The CDR3 is 16 residues long. After removal of 0 bases from V and 2 bases from J, the junction contained 5 bases not matched to a gene. Germline-derived CDR1 and CDR2 are LGHNA and YSLEER. The CDR3 DNA reads TGCGCCAGCAGCCAAGATCTGACAGGGGGAACCTACGAGCAGTACTTC. It translates to CASSQDLTGGTYEQYF.

This clonotype was counted ten times or more. The chain has TRBV12-3 or TRBV12-4 and TRBJ1-2; tentative D call: TRBD1 (5 bases). The CDR3 loop spans 13 amino acids. V was cut by 6 bases and J by 3 bases, with 11 bases left in between. The CDR3 nucleotides read TGTGCCAGCAGACTCGGGGGAGACTATGGCTACACCTTC. It encodes CASRLGGDYGYTF.

The rearrangement links TRBV2 to TRBJ2-6; D remains ambiguous. The length of the CDR3 is 20 residues. Germline V lookup: CDR1 SNHLY, CDR2 FYNNEI. V was pared by 2 bases and J by 1 base, with 21 bases between. The CDR3 nucleotides are TGTGCCAGCAGTGAATCGGGTCGGTCGCTCTCGTTATCTGGGGCCAACGTCCTGACTTTC. Encoded protein: CASSESGRSLSLSGANVLTF.